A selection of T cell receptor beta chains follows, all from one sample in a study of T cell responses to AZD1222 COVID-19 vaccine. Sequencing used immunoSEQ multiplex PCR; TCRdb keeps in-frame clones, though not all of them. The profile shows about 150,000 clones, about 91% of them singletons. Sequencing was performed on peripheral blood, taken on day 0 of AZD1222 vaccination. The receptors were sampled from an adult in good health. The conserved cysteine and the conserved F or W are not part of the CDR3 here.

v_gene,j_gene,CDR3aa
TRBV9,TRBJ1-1,ASTWGVNTEAF
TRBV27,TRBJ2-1,ASSFGSSSYNEQF
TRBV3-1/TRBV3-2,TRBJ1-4,ASSQDRGRPNEKLF
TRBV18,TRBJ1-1,ASSPTGGDTEAF
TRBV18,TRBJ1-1,ASSPGDRAQWNTEAF
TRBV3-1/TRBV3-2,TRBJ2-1,ASSQRTRYNEQF
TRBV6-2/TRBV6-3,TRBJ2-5,ASSYTQGYEETQY
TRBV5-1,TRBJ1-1,ASSLAGRTVTEAF
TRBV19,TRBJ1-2,ASSLPGEANYGYT
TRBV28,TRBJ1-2,ASSFPGTPYT
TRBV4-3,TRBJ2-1,ASSLKLAGGLGNEQF
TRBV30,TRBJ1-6,AFGQFESPLH
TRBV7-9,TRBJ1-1,ASSLASGPSGTEAF
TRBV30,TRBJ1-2,AWSSGDFYGYT
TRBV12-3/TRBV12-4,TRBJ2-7,ASGTSPLTEQY
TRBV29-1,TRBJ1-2,SVPDGDDGYT
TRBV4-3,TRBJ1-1,ASSQDLVVEGTEAF
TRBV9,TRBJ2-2,ASSVPGQTANTGELF
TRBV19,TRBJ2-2,ASSTGVKAGELF
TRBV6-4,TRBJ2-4,ASSEEQGKNIQY
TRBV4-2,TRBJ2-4,ASSQRRELAKNIQY
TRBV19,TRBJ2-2,ASSRKIHTNTGELF
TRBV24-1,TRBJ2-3,ATSVSTLRGALGPDTQY
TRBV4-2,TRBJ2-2,ASSLDRGNTGELF
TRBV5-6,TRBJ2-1,ASSMVSLDEQF
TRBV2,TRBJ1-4,ASTGQSFVPNEKLF
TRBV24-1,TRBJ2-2,ATSDFIQGRVTGELF
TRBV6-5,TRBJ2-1,ASSFHGGGPYNEQF
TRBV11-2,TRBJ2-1,ASSPSPGPRTEQF
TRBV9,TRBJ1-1,ASSVKFRAVTEAF
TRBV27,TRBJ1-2,ASSQAGGGHGYT
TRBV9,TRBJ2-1,ASSASPLAGHYNEQF
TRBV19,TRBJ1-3,ASRRAGVPRSRNTIY
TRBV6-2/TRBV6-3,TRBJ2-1,ASSSIASGRWNEQF
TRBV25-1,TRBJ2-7,ASSEEGVEQY
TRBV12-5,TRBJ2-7,ASGRRGFEGYEQY
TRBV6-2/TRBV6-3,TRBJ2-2,ASTPGTSGNTGELF
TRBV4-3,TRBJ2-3,ASSQDSAGALTDTQY
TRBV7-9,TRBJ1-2,ASTPVDFYGYT
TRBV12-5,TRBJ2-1,ASGLERTSGVGSNEQF
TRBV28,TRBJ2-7,ASSKSTGIYEQY
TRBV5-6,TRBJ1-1,ASSLYTEAF
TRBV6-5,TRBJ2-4,ASSSAKNIQY
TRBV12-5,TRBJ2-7,ASGLVLGGSLHEQY
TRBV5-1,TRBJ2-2,ASSSTGANTGELF
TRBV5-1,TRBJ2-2,ASSLASLAGYTGELF
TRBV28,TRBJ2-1,ATSGTTSLDEQF
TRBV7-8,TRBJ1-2,ASSYRDRGTSPYGYT
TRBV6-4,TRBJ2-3,ASSDSSGGTDTQY
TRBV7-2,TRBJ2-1,ASSFSGGDEQF
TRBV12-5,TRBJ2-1,ASGRTNEQF
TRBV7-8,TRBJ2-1,ASSLLAGAFNEQF
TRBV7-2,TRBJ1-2,ASSLATALFSNYGYT
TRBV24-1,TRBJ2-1,ATSGDLYNEQF
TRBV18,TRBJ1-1,ASSRGMNTEAF
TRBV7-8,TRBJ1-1,ASSLPDRAAF
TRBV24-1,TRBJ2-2,ATSDVTGGADTGELF